A selection of T cell receptor beta chains follows, all from one sample in a study of T-cell reconstitution after alpha-beta-depleted transplantation in children. In TCRdb, the PCR reads were re-called with MiXCR into one record per CDR3 protein. Seen here are more than 550,000 distinct CDR3 sequences, about 10% observed once, and the top ten hold about 4.2%. Sequenced here: PBMCs from the stem cell graft donor, sampled from the stem cell graft. Source of these receptors: a human donor who donated a stem cell graft to a child with acute myeloid leukemia. The CDR3 runs from the conserved cysteine through the conserved F or W. A D gene is named only where the DNA matches it firmly. Clone size appears in some rows only: once, few, many, or a class for an expanded clone.

V gene,J gene,clone size,D gene,CDR3 protein,CDR3 DNA
TRBV21-1,TRBJ1-5,few,.,CASTHKGDRGGQPQHF,TGTGCCAGCACCCACAAGGGGGACAGGGGCGGTCAGCCCCAGCATTTT
TRBV28,TRBJ1-6,many,TRBD1,CASSFSRGNSPLHF,TGTGCCAGCAGTTTCAGCAGGGGGAATTCACCCCTCCACTTT
TRBV4-2,TRBJ2-7,.,.,CASSQGLDVEAYEQYF,TGTGCCAGCAGCCAAGGACTTGACGTAGAGGCCTACGAGCAGTACTTC
TRBV15,TRBJ2-7,many,TRBD1,CATSRGTGAYEQYF,TGTGCCACCAGCAGAGGGACAGGGGCCTACGAGCAGTACTTC
TRBV5-1,TRBJ1-4,.,.,CASSATGTTRTKLFF,TGCGCCAGCAGCGCTACCGGGACTACGAGGACAAAACTGTTTTTT
TRBV20-1,TRBJ2-1,many,TRBD2,CSAREAQRGNNEQFF,TGCAGTGCTAGAGAGGCCCAGCGGGGGAACAATGAGCAGTTCTTC
TRBV12-3/TRBV12-4,TRBJ2-7,.,.,CASTAVGQGFDEQYF,TGTGCCAGCACAGCCGTAGGCCAGGGGTTTGACGAGCAGTACTTC
TRBV20-1,TRBJ2-7,few,TRBD1,CSASRQGFHEQYF,TGCAGTGCTAGTCGACAGGGTTTCCACGAGCAGTACTTC
TRBV5-1,TRBJ2-7,few,TRBD1,CASSRDRGLPYEQYF,TGCGCCAGCAGCCGGGACAGGGGACTACCCTACGAGCAGTACTTC
TRBV4-1,TRBJ1-5,.,TRBD1,CASSQDRVSNQPQHF,TGCGCCAGCAGCCAGGACAGGGTTAGCAATCAGCCCCAGCATTTT
TRBV20-1,TRBJ2-3,.,TRBD2,CSARVIGTSGYTDTQYF,TGCAGTGCTAGAGTGATTGGGACTAGCGGGTACACAGATACGCAGTATTTT
TRBV5-1,TRBJ2-1,few,TRBD2,CASSLAGGTPYEQFF,TGCGCCAGCAGCTTAGCGGGAGGCACTCCCTATGAGCAGTTCTTC
TRBV5-1,TRBJ2-1,few,.,CASSLGTGRGEQFF,TGCGCCAGCAGCTTGGGGACGGGAAGGGGTGAGCAGTTCTTC
TRBV9,TRBJ2-2,few,.,CASSPGRFRGTGELFF,TGTGCCAGCAGCCCGGGGCGGTTTCGCGGCACCGGGGAGCTGTTTTTT
TRBV12-3/TRBV12-4,TRBJ2-7,.,.,CARSLSGEAYEQYF,TGTGCCAGAAGTTTGTCAGGGGAAGCCTACGAGCAGTACTTC
TRBV20-1,TRBJ2-1,many,.,CSARVPNGGAYNEQFF,TGCAGTGCTAGAGTCCCTAACGGCGGGGCCTACAATGAGCAGTTCTTC
TRBV5-1,TRBJ1-2,few,.,CASTPSFSNYGYTF,TGCGCCAGCACCCCTTCTTTCAGTAACTATGGCTACACCTTC
TRBV20-1,TRBJ2-1,many,.,CSARPPSSYNEQFF,TGCAGTGCTAGACCCCCGAGCTCCTACAATGAGCAGTTCTTC
TRBV6-2/TRBV6-3,TRBJ1-2,few,TRBD1,CASSYAGSQTGGAGANYGYTF,TGTGCCAGCAGTTACGCGGGGTCCCAAACAGGGGGCGCGGGAGCTAACTATGGCTACACCTTC
TRBV18,TRBJ2-1,many,TRBD2,CASSPASGKTNEQFF,TGTGCCAGCTCACCGGCCAGCGGGAAAACGAATGAGCAGTTCTTC
TRBV28,TRBJ2-7,few,.,CASSFRPLRRTDYYEQYF,TGTGCCAGCAGTTTCCGCCCCCTCCGGCGGACTGATTACTACGAGCAGTACTTC
TRBV24-1,TRBJ2-7,.,.,CATRRRPRELQYF,TGTGCCACCAGACGAAGACCACGGGAGTTGCAGTACTTC
TRBV20-1,TRBJ2-3,few,TRBD1,CSAREGDREGTDTQYF,TGCAGTGCTAGAGAGGGGGACAGGGAGGGAACAGATACGCAGTATTTT
TRBV12-3/TRBV12-4,TRBJ2-7,many,TRBD2,CASTRTSSGGEQYF,TGTGCCAGCACTCGAACTAGCAGCGGGGGCGAGCAGTACTTC
TRBV20-1,TRBJ1-5,few,.,CSARVGDGLNQPQHF,TGCAGTGCTAGAGTAGGGGACGGCCTTAATCAGCCCCAGCATTTT
TRBV7-2,TRBJ2-4,.,.,CASGRGENIQYF,TGTGCCAGCGGCCGGGGTGAAAACATTCAGTACTTC
TRBV6-5,TRBJ2-3,.,.,CASTRMIGTDTQYF,TGTGCCAGCACGCGCATGATCGGCACAGATACGCAGTATTTT
TRBV29-1,TRBJ1-1,.,.,CSVDYVGSEAFF,TGCAGCGTTGATTATGTAGGCAGTGAAGCTTTCTTT
TRBV12-3/TRBV12-4,TRBJ2-4,many,TRBD2,CASSSGGGIQYF,TGTGCCAGCAGTTCCGGGGGGGGCATTCAGTACTTC
TRBV29-1,TRBJ2-5,many,.,CSAAKGTAQETQYF,TGCAGCGCCGCAAAGGGGACTGCTCAAGAGACCCAGTACTTC
TRBV5-1,TRBJ2-7,few,TRBD1,CASSLEGGSSHEQYF,TGCGCCAGCAGCTTGGAAGGGGGCTCTTCCCACGAGCAGTACTTC
TRBV11-1,TRBJ2-1,many,TRBD1,CASSPPAGEGTGGNEQFF,TGTGCCAGCAGCCCCCCTGCCGGGGAGGGGACAGGGGGCAATGAGCAGTTCTTC
TRBV20-1,TRBJ2-1,.,TRBD2,CSARWASGTYNEQFF,TGCAGTGCTAGGTGGGCTAGCGGGACTTACAATGAGCAGTTCTTC
TRBV4-3,TRBJ2-7,.,.,CASSQDMGIDEQYF,TGCGCCAGCAGCCAAGATATGGGTATCGACGAGCAGTACTTC
TRBV4-3,TRBJ2-5,few,TRBD2,CASSQDASGETQYF,TGCGCCAGCAGCCAAGATGCTAGCGGGGAGACCCAGTACTTC
TRBV20-1,TRBJ2-1,.,TRBD1,CSARDPSGTGKRNEQFF,TGCAGTGCTAGAGACCCATCCGGGACAGGGAAAAGGAATGAGCAGTTCTTC
TRBV28,TRBJ2-3,.,.,CASSNGGTDTQYF,TGTGCCAGCAGTAACGGGGGCACAGATACGCAGTATTTT
TRBV12-3/TRBV12-4,TRBJ2-1,many,.,CASSLQGSRDNEQFF,TGTGCCAGCAGTCTCCAGGGCTCTCGTGACAATGAGCAGTTCTTC